A selection of T cell receptor beta chains follows, all from one sample in a study of vaccination and CD4 T cells after COVID-19. Their antigens are not known. TCRdb analysed the PCR reads with MiXCR anew, one entry per CDR3 protein. Altogether about 18,000 distinct CDR3 sequences are present, 29% being singletons, with the ten largest covering around a sixth. The material sequenced was cultured CD4+ T cells from blood. The receptor source for this set is a human donor with COVID-19. Each CDR3 is given with its conserved first and last residue. D genes are given only for firm matches. The listing skips clone size in some rows; elsewhere it reads once, few, many or a size class.

j_call,v_call,clone_size,d_call,cdr3_aa,cdr3_nt
TRBJ1-2,TRBV6-1,NA,NA,CASTVLLGYTF,TGTGCCAGCACAGTCTTGCTTGGCTACACCTTC
TRBJ1-6,TRBV2,few,NA,CASSKQATVVHF,TGTGCCAGCAGTAAACAGGCTACGGTTGTCCACTTT
TRBJ2-7,TRBV6-2/TRBV6-3,few,NA,CASRDPGSGREQYF,TGTGCCAGCAGGGATCCAGGATCCGGTAGAGAGCAGTACTTC
TRBJ1-2,TRBV28,NA,TRBD1,CALRQGALGYTF,TGTGCCCTTCGACAGGGGGCCCTTGGCTACACCTTC
TRBJ1-2,TRBV9,few,TRBD1,CASSPSQGARTNYGYTF,TGTGCCAGCAGCCCGAGCCAGGGGGCCCGGACTAACTATGGCTACACCTTC
TRBJ1-5,TRBV7-2,medium-sized,TRBD1,CASSLRQGGNQPQHF,TGTGCCAGCAGCTTACGACAGGGGGGGAATCAGCCCCAGCATTTT
TRBJ2-7,TRBV6-5,NA,NA,CASSYSHEQYF,TGTGCCAGCAGTTACTCTCACGAGCAGTACTTC
TRBJ2-1,TRBV7-7,few,NA,CASSLATGGIDEQFF,TGTGCTAGCAGCTTAGCGACGGGGGGCATAGATGAGCAGTTCTTC
TRBJ1-1,TRBV21-1,NA,NA,CASSIAGTPNTEAFF,TGTGCCAGCAGCATTGCCGGGACACCGAACACTGAAGCTTTCTTT
TRBJ1-3,TRBV6-5,NA,NA,CASSYTRTSGNTIYF,TGTGCCAGCAGTTACACCAGGACTTCTGGAAACACCATATATTTT
TRBJ1-5,TRBV28,few,NA,CASSLVQQPQHF,TGTGCCAGCAGTTTAGTCCAACAGCCCCAGCATTTT
TRBJ1-5,TRBV10-3,few,NA,CAISEGVSNQPQHF,TGTGCCATCAGTGAGGGGGTTAGCAATCAGCCCCAGCATTTT
TRBJ1-1,TRBV6-1,medium-sized,NA,CASSPPGTEAFF,TGTGCCAGCAGTCCCCCCGGGACTGAAGCTTTCTTT
TRBJ2-7,TRBV18,once,NA,CASSPGFYEQYF,TGTGCCAGCTCACCAGGGTTCTACGAGCAGTACTTC
TRBJ1-5,TRBV20-1,medium-sized,TRBD1,CSARDRTGAHNQPQHF,TGCAGTGCTAGAGATCGTACAGGGGCACACAATCAGCCCCAGCATTTT
TRBJ1-2,TRBV5-8,few,NA,CASSLAQLYGYTF,TGTGCCAGCAGCTTGGCACAGCTTTATGGCTACACCTTC
TRBJ2-5,TRBV7-2,NA,NA,CASSPRGWQGNQETQYF,TGTGCCAGCAGCCCCCGGGGGTGGCAGGGCAACCAAGAGACCCAGTACTTC
TRBJ1-6,TRBV10-3,few,TRBD1,CAISGTGPNSPLHF,TGTGCCATCAGCGGGACAGGGCCTAATTCACCCCTCCACTTT
TRBJ1-6,TRBV7-2,few,NA,CASRTSGAFSYNSPLHF,TGTGCCAGCAGGACAAGCGGGGCCTTCTCCTATAATTCACCCCTCCACTTT
TRBJ2-2,TRBV6-1,NA,TRBD2,CASSRLAGGMNTGELFF,TGTGCCAGCAGTCGACTAGCGGGGGGGATGAACACCGGGGAGCTGTTTTTT
TRBJ2-7,TRBV27,NA,TRBD1,CASSSRDSVSYEQYF,TGTGCCAGCAGTTCCCGGGACAGCGTTTCCTACGAGCAGTACTTC
TRBJ2-1,TRBV4-1,NA,TRBD2,CASSPLRAGVTYNEQFF,TGCGCCAGCAGCCCCCTCCGAGCGGGGGTTACCTACAATGAGCAGTTCTTC
TRBJ1-6,TRBV6-1,few,NA,CASSESGSYNSPLHF,TGTGCCAGCAGTGAAAGCGGATCCTATAATTCACCCCTCCACTTT
TRBJ2-5,TRBV6-5,NA,TRBD2,CASSYGSSGYQETQYF,TGTGCCAGCAGTTACGGGTCTAGCGGGTACCAAGAGACCCAGTACTTC
TRBJ2-7,TRBV2,few,TRBD1,CASSVRTGAYEQYF,TGTGCCAGCAGTGTTAGGACAGGGGCCTACGAGCAGTACTTC
TRBJ2-7,TRBV28,NA,NA,CASSTTRNEQYF,TGTGCCAGCAGTACAACCAGGAACGAGCAGTACTTC
TRBJ1-1,TRBV10-3,NA,TRBD1,CAIRKTGGSMNTEAFF,TGTGCCATCAGGAAAACAGGGGGATCTATGAACACTGAAGCTTTCTTT
TRBJ1-5,TRBV19,NA,NA,CASNLPGTRNQPQHF,TGTGCCAGTAACCTTCCCGGGACAAGAAATCAGCCCCAGCATTTT
TRBJ2-4,TRBV7-2,NA,NA,CASSFGQPGNIQYF,TGTGCCAGCAGCTTCGGACAGCCGGGGAACATTCAGTACTTC
TRBJ1-3,TRBV10-1,NA,NA,CASSEGGSGNTIYF,TGCGCCAGCAGTGAGGGAGGCTCTGGAAACACCATATATTTT
TRBJ1-6,TRBV6-2/TRBV6-3,few,NA,CASTSQPGMGSNNSPLHF,TGTGCCAGCACCTCCCAGCCGGGGATGGGGTCGAATAATTCACCCCTCCACTTT
TRBJ1-2,TRBV28,NA,NA,CASSLRAGVNDTF,TGTGCCAGCAGTTTAAGGGCAGGGGTAAACGACACCTTC
TRBJ2-3,TRBV11-3,medium-sized,TRBD1,CASTLGQGRSTDTQYF,TGTGCCAGCACCTTGGGACAGGGAAGGAGTACAGATACGCAGTATTTT
TRBJ1-6,TRBV6-5,NA,NA,CASSYSTGQAYNSPLHF,TGTGCCAGCAGTTACTCAACGGGACAAGCCTATAATTCACCCCTCCACTTT
TRBJ1-1,TRBV11-3,few,TRBD1,CASSPQGSEAFF,TGTGCCAGCAGCCCACAGGGGAGTGAAGCTTTCTTT
TRBJ2-6,TRBV28,NA,TRBD1,CARRNRDRSCSGANVLTF,TGTGCCAGGAGAAACCGGGACAGGTCTTGCTCTGGGGCCAACGTCCTGACTTTC
TRBJ2-3,TRBV20-1,NA,TRBD2,CSARAGGTWDTQYF,TGCAGTGCTAGGGCGGGGGGTACCTGGGATACGCAGTATTTT
TRBJ1-2,TRBV27,few,NA,CASRARYGYTF,TGTGCCAGCAGGGCCAGATATGGCTACACCTTC
TRBJ2-1,TRBV20-1,NA,NA,CSARPQVSNEQFF,TGCAGTGCTAGGCCCCAGGTCAGCAATGAGCAGTTCTTC
TRBJ2-7,TRBV6-2/TRBV6-3,NA,NA,CASSYIGGRPYEQYF,TGTGCCAGCAGTTACATCGGGGGAAGGCCCTACGAGCAGTACTTC
TRBJ2-1,TRBV6-4,NA,NA,CASSDQGGIEQFF,TGTGCCAGCAGTGATCAGGGGGGCATTGAGCAGTTCTTC
TRBJ2-3,TRBV7-2,few,TRBD2,CASSYPGGYTDTQYF,TGTGCCAGCAGCTACCCCGGGGGGTACACAGATACGCAGTATTTT
TRBJ2-3,TRBV2,NA,TRBD2,CASSTSGVSTDTQYF,TGTGCCAGCAGTACTAGCGGAGTTTCCACAGATACGCAGTATTTT
TRBJ2-7,TRBV7-2,NA,NA,CASSAQSRDPYEQYF,TGTGCCAGCAGCGCACAATCCAGGGATCCCTACGAGCAGTACTTC
TRBJ1-5,TRBV4-3,NA,TRBD1,CASSQLHTGTDNQPQHF,TGCGCCAGCAGCCAACTCCATACCGGGACAGACAATCAGCCCCAGCATTTT
TRBJ2-1,TRBV20-1,NA,TRBD2,CSVSSGGYNEQFF,TGCAGCGTCTCTAGCGGGGGGTACAATGAGCAGTTCTTC
TRBJ1-5,TRBV6-1,NA,NA,CASSPGTASNQPQHF,TGTGCCAGCAGTCCCGGGACCGCCAGCAATCAGCCCCAGCATTTT
TRBJ2-1,TRBV30,NA,TRBD2,CAWSVLAGGNNEQFF,TGTGCCTGGAGTGTCCTAGCGGGGGGCAACAATGAGCAGTTCTTC
TRBJ2-3,TRBV5-4,NA,NA,CASSLGGTGKATDTQYF,TGTGCCAGCAGCCTGGGGGGAACAGGGAAGGCCACAGATACGCAGTATTTT
TRBJ1-2,TRBV27,NA,NA,CASRPQGFRYGYTF,TGTGCCAGCAGACCACAGGGTTTCCGCTATGGCTACACCTTC
TRBJ2-5,TRBV5-4,few,NA,CASSSIRSQETQYF,TGTGCCAGCAGTTCTATCAGGTCCCAAGAGACCCAGTACTTC
TRBJ2-5,TRBV11-2,few,TRBD2,CASSLVRLAGGTGSVYRETQYF,TGTGCCAGCAGCTTAGTTCGGCTAGCGGGGGGTACTGGATCGGTTTATCGAGAGACCCAGTACTTC
TRBJ1-1,TRBV20-1,few,NA,CSARERVTNTEAFF,TGCAGTGCTAGAGAAAGGGTGACGAACACTGAAGCTTTCTTT
TRBJ2-3,TRBV10-3,few,NA,CAISVGGSSTDTQYF,TGTGCCATCAGTGTGGGGGGATCTAGCACAGATACGCAGTATTTT
TRBJ1-2,TRBV20-1,few,NA,CSARVRGSGGYTF,TGCAGTGCTAGAGTTCGGGGTAGTGGTGGCTACACCTTC